Below, one T cell receptor beta chain is given with its context. The data stem from a study of patients and donors after allogeneic stem cell transplantation. TCRdb reanalysed the RT-PCR reads using MiXCR and keeps one entry per CDR3 protein. This table has hundreds of thousands of distinct CDR3 sequences, roughly 17% appearing once. This CDR3 comprises 14 residues. The V end lost 1 base, the J end lost 1 base, and 7 bases lay between the germline ends. Germline assignment: CDR1 DFQATT and CDR2 SNEGSKA (reference sequence). This chain connects TRBV20-1 to TRBJ2-2; a weak D match, TRBD2 (6 bases). This TCR was sampled from a human donor who was either an allogeneic HSCT recipient or a stem cell or donor lymphocyte infusion donor (not recorded which). It is not recorded whose cells these are; they may come from a transplant donor. Sequencing input: blood, either unsorted or a sorted T cell fraction (not recorded which). CDR3 in DNA: TGCAGTGCTAGAGGCGGGGTGAACACCGGGGAGCTGTTTTTT. It is translated as CSARGGVNTGELFF.